A selection of T cell receptor beta chains follows, all from one sample in a study of shared clonotypes between healthy human individuals. Clones were sequenced by immunoSEQ multiplex PCR, and TCRdb holds only the in-frame ones, with some missing. The profile shows 2 million to 2.5 million clones, 85% to 95% of them singletons. The sequenced sample was naive CD4+ T cells from PBMCs. These receptors were obtained from a man aged 18-30 years in good health. Some clones in this sample may be carry-over from other donors' samples. CDR3s include the opening cysteine and the closing phenylalanine or tryptophan. The D gene is left open where the match is weak. Rows may omit the clone size; those that give it use once, few, many or a size class.

TRBV10-3,-,TRBD2,TRBJ2-2,CAISEGWLAGELTGELFF,TGTGCCATCAGTGAAGGGTGGTTAGCGGGAGAACTCACCGGGGAGCTGTTTTTT
TRBV2,once,TRBD1,TRBJ2-7,CASRLDRGDNEQYF,TGTGCCAGCAGACTGGACAGGGGGGACAACGAGCAGTACTTC
TRBV6-5,-,-,TRBJ2-1,CASSYMASVEQFF,TGTGCCAGCAGTTACATGGCTAGCGTCGAGCAGTTCTTC
TRBV9,-,TRBD1,TRBJ2-7,CASSTRDRGLGEQYF,TGTGCCAGCAGCACACGGGACAGGGGGCTTGGCGAGCAGTACTTC
TRBV18,-,-,TRBJ1-5,CASSILNNQPQHF,TGTGCCAGCTCAATACTAAACAATCAGCCCCAGCATTTT
TRBV18,-,-,TRBJ1-1,CASTPDRYTEAFF,TGTGCCAGCACCCCGGACAGATACACTGAAGCTTTCTTT
TRBV7-2,once,TRBD2,TRBJ2-7,CASSPGLAEFYEQYF,TGTGCCAGCAGCCCCGGACTAGCGGAATTCTACGAGCAGTACTTC
TRBV11-2,-,TRBD1,TRBJ1-2,CASSWDRGQDYGYTF,TGTGCCAGCAGCTGGGACCGGGGACAGGACTATGGCTACACCTTC
TRBV11-2,-,-,TRBJ2-7,CASSLVRLGEQYF,TGTGCCAGCAGCTTAGTCAGGCTAGGGGAGCAGTACTTC
TRBV30,-,TRBD1,TRBJ2-6,CAWKGQGARSGANVLTF,TGTGCCTGGAAGGGACAGGGGGCTAGGTCTGGGGCCAACGTCCTGACTTTC
TRBV5-4,-,-,TRBJ1-1,CASTIGGDTEAFF,TGTGCCAGCACCATTGGGGGGGACACTGAAGCTTTCTTT
TRBV7-3,-,TRBD1,TRBJ2-2,CASSLLRTGQGNTGELFF,TGTGCCAGCAGCCTGCTCAGGACGGGACAGGGGAACACCGGGGAGCTGTTTTTT
TRBV7-6,once,-,TRBJ2-6,CASTLGVRGRTDSGANVLTF,TGTGCCAGCACCCTAGGGGTTAGGGGCCGTACTGACTCTGGGGCCAACGTCCTGACTTTC
TRBV7-3,-,TRBD2,TRBJ2-3,CASSSTVSGEGDTQYF,TGTGCCAGCAGCTCAACCGTAAGCGGGGAGGGGGATACGCAGTATTTT
TRBV7-2,-,TRBD2,TRBJ2-1,CASSLSGTSGYNEQFF,TGTGCCAGCAGCTTATCCGGGACTAGCGGTTACAATGAGCAGTTCTTC
TRBV7-8,-,-,TRBJ2-5,CASSAARETQYF,TGTGCCAGCAGCGCCGCCAGGGAGACCCAGTACTTC
TRBV10-3,-,TRBD1,TRBJ1-2,CAISVGQGVHGYTF,TGTGCCATCAGTGTCGGACAGGGTGTCCATGGCTACACCTTC
TRBV16,-,-,TRBJ1-4,CASSPKQGSNEKLFF,TGTGCCAGCAGCCCTAAACAGGGATCGAATGAAAAACTGTTTTTT
TRBV7-9,-,-,TRBJ2-3,CASRLGDTQYF,TGTGCCAGCCGGTTGGGAGATACGCAGTATTTT
TRBV4-2,-,-,TRBJ2-5,CASSQDQGSETQYF,TGTGCCAGCAGCCAAGACCAGGGTTCAGAGACCCAGTACTTC
TRBV7-9,-,-,TRBJ2-7,CASSSRVPHEQYF,TGTGCCAGCAGCTCCCGGGTCCCTCACGAGCAGTACTTC
TRBV6-1,-,-,TRBJ1-2,CASSEANYGYTF,TGTGCCAGCAGTGAAGCCAACTATGGCTACACCTTC
TRBV7-9,-,-,TRBJ1-1,CASSLREGMGAFF,TGTGCCAGCAGCTTAAGGGAAGGGATGGGGGCTTTCTTT
TRBV4-2,-,-,TRBJ1-1,CASSQPRGNTEAFF,TGTGCCAGCAGCCAGCCCAGGGGGAACACTGAAGCTTTCTTT
TRBV5-1,-,-,TRBJ2-7,CASSQRGDPVQYF,TGCGCCAGCAGCCAGAGAGGGGATCCGGTGCAGTACTTC
TRBV10-1,-,-,TRBJ2-1,CASSEVYNNEQFF,TGCGCCAGCAGTGAGGTCTATAACAATGAGCAGTTCTTC
TRBV6-1,-,-,TRBJ2-2,CASRGLLGELFF,TGTGCCAGCAGGGGGCTACTTGGGGAGCTGTTTTTT
TRBV27,-,-,TRBJ1-2,CASSTPRGGYTF,TGTGCCAGCAGTACGCCGAGGGGTGGCTACACCTTC
TRBV6-6,-,TRBD2,TRBJ2-1,CASSRGLAGGGNEQFF,TGTGCCAGCAGCCGCGGACTAGCGGGAGGGGGAAATGAGCAGTTCTTC
TRBV7-2,-,-,TRBJ2-7,CASSQGTGPGRQYF,TGTGCCAGCAGCCAAGGGACCGGTCCGGGGCGGCAGTACTTC
TRBV5-1,-,-,TRBJ2-2,CASSPIMNTGELFF,TGCGCCAGCAGCCCTATCATGAACACCGGGGAGCTGTTTTTT
TRBV7-6,-,-,TRBJ2-1,CASSPGWGSSYNEQFF,TGTGCCAGCAGCCCGGGGTGGGGGAGCTCCTACAATGAGCAGTTCTTC
TRBV6-4,-,-,TRBJ1-1,CASRPTVLNTEAFF,TGTGCCAGCAGGCCGACAGTCTTGAACACTGAAGCTTTCTTT
TRBV7-2,once,-,TRBJ1-2,CASSLTDIYGYTF,TGTGCCAGCAGCTTAACGGACATCTATGGCTACACCTTC
TRBV11-2,-,TRBD1,TRBJ1-2,CASSRDRNYGYTF,TGTGCCAGCAGCCGGGACAGGAACTATGGCTACACCTTC
TRBV18,-,-,TRBJ2-2,CASSPMNTGELFF,TGTGCCAGCTCACCGATGAACACCGGGGAGCTGTTTTTT
TRBV5-4,-,-,TRBJ2-3,CASSLAPGSTDTQYF,TGTGCCAGCAGCTTGGCCCCCGGGTCCACAGATACGCAGTATTTT